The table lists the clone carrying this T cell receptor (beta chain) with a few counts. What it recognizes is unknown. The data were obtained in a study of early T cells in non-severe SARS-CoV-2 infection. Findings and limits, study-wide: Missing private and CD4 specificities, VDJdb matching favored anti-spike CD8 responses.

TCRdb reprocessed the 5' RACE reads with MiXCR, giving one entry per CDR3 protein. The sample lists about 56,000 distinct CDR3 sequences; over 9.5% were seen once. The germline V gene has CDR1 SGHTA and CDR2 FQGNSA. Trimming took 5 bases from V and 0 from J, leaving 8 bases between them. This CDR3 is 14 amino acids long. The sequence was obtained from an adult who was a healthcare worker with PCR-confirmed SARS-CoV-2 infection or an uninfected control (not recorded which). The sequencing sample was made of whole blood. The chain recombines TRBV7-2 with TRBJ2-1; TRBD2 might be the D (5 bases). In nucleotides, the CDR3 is TGTGCCAGCAGCCCCGCGGGCTCCTACAATGAGCAGTTCTTC. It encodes CASSPAGSYNEQFF.